Listed below are T cell receptor beta chains from one sample, sequenced in a study of shared T cell receptors in the human thymus. Some clones are missing from TCRdb's copy, which holds only in-frame ones; the method was immunoSEQ multiplex PCR. The sample includes about 380,000 clones, approximately 95% of them seen just once. Sequencing input: thymocytes. Receptor source: a human donor. CDR3s include the opening cysteine and the closing phenylalanine or tryptophan. A D gene is named only where the DNA matches it firmly. A row's size may be missing; if present it is once, few, many or a size class.

DNA	CDR3	D	V	size	J
TGTGCCAGCAGCTCCAGGACTAGCCCCCCGAGCACAGATACGCAGTATTTT	CASSSRTSPPSTDTQYF	TRBD2	TRBV7-9	-	TRBJ2-3
TGTGCCACCAAGACAGGTTCCTACAATGAGCAGTTCTTC	CATKTGSYNEQFF	-	TRBV7-9	-	TRBJ2-1
TGTGCCAGCAGTGAAGGGGAGGGCCCCTATGGCTACACCTTC	CASSEGEGPYGYTF	-	TRBV6-1	-	TRBJ1-2
TGTGCCAGCAGCCCTACGCTCCTTACAGGGGGCATCGCCTATGGCTACACCTTC	CASSPTLLTGGIAYGYTF	TRBD1	TRBV28	-	TRBJ1-2
TGTGCCAGCAGTTTTCCGGGACTAGCGGGAGGCCGCGGAGAGACCCAGTACTTC	CASSFPGLAGGRGETQYF	TRBD2	TRBV28	-	TRBJ2-5
TGTGCCTGGAGTGGGGTAGGGGACACCCGACCCAACACTGAAGCTTTCTTT	CAWSGVGDTRPNTEAFF	-	TRBV30	-	TRBJ1-1
TGTGCCAGCAGCTTATTTGGGGGGGCGGGAGGCTACACCTTC	CASSLFGGAGGYTF	-	TRBV28	-	TRBJ1-2
TGTGCCAGCAGCCAAGATCTAGGCCTGACCCAGTACTTC	CASSQDLGLTQYF	-	TRBV14	-	TRBJ2-5
TGCGCCAGCAGCCCGCCCCCGACAGGGGGCACAGATACGCAGTATTTT	CASSPPPTGGTDTQYF	TRBD1	TRBV5-1	-	TRBJ2-3
TGCGCCAGCAGCTCGCTAGCGGCGGAGGACCGGCACGAGCAGTACTTC	CASSSLAAEDRHEQYF	TRBD2	TRBV5-1	-	TRBJ2-7
TGTGCCAGCAGTGGGACAGGGGGCACGGATACGCAGTATTTT	CASSGTGGTDTQYF	TRBD1	TRBV7-9	-	TRBJ2-3
TGCGCCAGCAGCCCGCAAGGGGTTGGCCCCTACGAGCAGTACTTC	CASSPQGVGPYEQYF	-	TRBV5-1	-	TRBJ2-7
TGCGCCAGCAGCCAAGGCTCCAACGTCGCGAACACCGGGGAGCTGTTTTTT	CASSQGSNVANTGELFF	-	TRBV4-1	-	TRBJ2-2
TGTGCCAGCAGCGAGGCTAGCGGGAAACCCTACGAGCAGTACTTC	CASSEASGKPYEQYF	TRBD2	TRBV14	-	TRBJ2-7
TGTGCCAGCAGCTTAGGAGGTCTAGCGGGAGACATCTACGAGCAGTACTTC	CASSLGGLAGDIYEQYF	TRBD2	TRBV7-2	-	TRBJ2-7
TGTGCCAGTAGTATTAACAGGGCCCCCTATGGCTACACCTTC	CASSINRAPYGYTF	-	TRBV19	-	TRBJ1-2
TGCGCCAGCAGCCACTTCTCAGGGGGCAGGTCTGGGGCCAACGTCCTGACTTTC	CASSHFSGGRSGANVLTF	TRBD1	TRBV4-3	-	TRBJ2-6
TGTGCCAGCAGCTTATGGAGGAGGCGGGAGGCCCACTACGAGCAGTACTTC	CASSLWRRREAHYEQYF	TRBD2	TRBV7-8	-	TRBJ2-7
TGTGCCAGCACCCCTAGGTTCGGAAACCTCACAGATACGCAGTATTTT	CASTPRFGNLTDTQYF	-	TRBV7-2	once	TRBJ2-3
TGTGCCAGCAGCATTCCACCGGGACAAAATTACAATGAGCAGTTCTTC	CASSIPPGQNYNEQFF	-	TRBV5-5	-	TRBJ2-1
TGTGCCAGTAGAACGCGGACCGTGGGTCAGCCCCAGCATTTT	CASRTRTVGQPQHF	-	TRBV19	-	TRBJ1-5
TGTGCCAGCAGCTCGCCTAGCGGGAGGTACAATGAGCAGTTCTTC	CASSSPSGRYNEQFF	TRBD2	TRBV7-2	-	TRBJ2-1
TGTGCCAGCAGTTTAGCTAGCGCGAACACCGGGGAGCTGTTTTTT	CASSLASANTGELFF	-	TRBV28	-	TRBJ2-2
TGTGCCAGCAGTGAAAAGGTCATCTGGTTAAGGTACGAGCAGTACTTC	CASSEKVIWLRYEQYF	-	TRBV6-1	-	TRBJ2-7
TGTGCCAGCTCACCAGGCCCCGGCTCCTACGAGCAGTACTTC	CASSPGPGSYEQYF	-	TRBV18	-	TRBJ2-7
TGTGCCAGCAGTTTAATGGCGGGAGGAGGGACCGGGGAGCTGTTTTTT	CASSLMAGGGTGELFF	TRBD2	TRBV28	-	TRBJ2-2
TGCGCCAGCAGCCAAGACCCGGACCGTGAAGCTTTCTTT	CASSQDPDREAFF	-	TRBV4-3	-	TRBJ1-1
TGTGCCAGTAAGACCCACAGTAATGAGCAGTTCTTC	CASKTHSNEQFF	-	TRBV19	-	TRBJ2-1